Listed below are T cell receptor beta chains from one sample, sequenced in a study of cytomegalovirus exposure and HLA in healthy donors. The table came from immunoSEQ multiplex PCR; TCRdb's copy has only in-frame clones and leaves some out. The sample data list about 160,000 clones. Material for sequencing was PBMCs. Receptors were obtained from a woman aged 50 to 65 in good health and CMV-seronegative. Each CDR3 is given with its conserved first and last residue. The D gene is left open where the match is weak.

d_gene	v_gene	j_gene	CDR3aa	CDR3nt
TRBD2	TRBV4-2	TRBJ2-1	CASSQGGSGDSDNEQFF	TGTGCCAGCAGCCAAGGGGGGAGCGGGGACTCCGACAATGAGCAGTTCTTC
.	TRBV25-1	TRBJ1-2	CASRGGYYGYTF	TGTGCCAGCAGAGGCGGGTACTATGGCTACACCTTC
.	TRBV6-5	TRBJ1-5	CASSYGQNQPQHF	TGTGCCAGCAGTTACGGGCAGAATCAGCCCCAGCATTTT
TRBD1	TRBV28	TRBJ1-1	CASSSWGQGGTEAFF	TGTGCCAGCAGTTCATGGGGACAGGGAGGCACTGAAGCTTTCTTT
.	TRBV25-1	TRBJ2-7	CASSEYSGVRDEQYF	TGTGCCAGCAGTGAATACTCGGGGGTACGGGACGAGCAGTACTTC
.	TRBV6-5	TRBJ1-6	CASSRRENSPLHF	TGTGCCAGCTCCCGACGGGAGAATTCACCCCTCCACTTT
.	TRBV30	TRBJ1-5	CAWTGQPNQPQHF	TGTGCCTGGACCGGACAGCCCAATCAGCCCCAGCATTTT
TRBD2	TRBV6-5	TRBJ2-7	CASSYIAGEGYEQYF	TGTGCCAGCAGTTACATAGCGGGAGAGGGCTACGAGCAGTACTTC
.	TRBV2	TRBJ2-7	CASSEGQADSYEQYF	TGTGCCAGCAGTGAAGGACAGGCTGATTCCTACGAGCAGTACTTC
TRBD2	TRBV5-1	TRBJ2-2	CASSGTSGGNTGELFF	TGCGCCAGCAGCGGGACTAGCGGGGGGAACACCGGGGAGCTGTTTTTT
.	TRBV14	TRBJ1-4	CASSQDQRGREKLFF	TGTGCCAGCAGCCAAGATCAGCGGGGGCGGGAAAAACTGTTTTTT
TRBD1	TRBV9	TRBJ1-2	CASRGQGVGRVYGYTF	TGTGCCAGCAGGGGACAGGGGGTGGGTAGGGTCTATGGCTACACCTTC
TRBD2	TRBV27	TRBJ2-3	CATSSSGGLAARTDTQYF	TGTGCCACTTCGAGTTCGGGGGGACTAGCAGCGCGCACAGATACGCAGTATTTT
.	TRBV28	TRBJ2-3	CASSLYLDTQYF	TGTGCCAGCAGTTTGTATCTAGATACGCAGTATTTT
TRBD2	TRBV5-1	TRBJ2-1	CASKASGSYNEQFF	TGCGCCAGCAAGGCTAGCGGCTCCTACAATGAGCAGTTCTTC
TRBD1	TRBV28	TRBJ2-3	CASIRTGGTDTQYF	TGTGCCAGCATTCGGACAGGGGGAACAGATACGCAGTATTTT
TRBD2	TRBV7-3	TRBJ2-3	CASSPGLASDTQYF	TGTGCCAGCAGCCCCGGACTAGCGTCAGATACGCAGTATTTT
TRBD1	TRBV18	TRBJ1-2	CASSPQRTGGDYGYTF	TGTGCCAGCTCACCACAGCGAACAGGGGGAGACTATGGCTACACCTTC
TRBD1	TRBV28	TRBJ1-2	CASSANRGLYGYTF	TGTGCCAGCAGTGCAAACAGGGGGCTCTATGGCTACACCTTC
TRBD1	TRBV18	TRBJ2-2	CASSPLISSGTGDGELFF	TGTGCCAGCTCACCGCTCATCTCATCCGGGACAGGGGACGGGGAGCTGTTTTTT
.	TRBV2	TRBJ1-2	CASSVGSPHYGYTF	TGTGCCAGCAGTGTAGGGAGCCCCCACTATGGCTACACCTTC
TRBD1	TRBV5-1	TRBJ1-1	CASSLGGQGNTEAFF	TGCGCCAGCAGCTTGGGAGGACAGGGGAACACTGAAGCTTTCTTT
.	TRBV4-3	TRBJ2-7	CASSQVASYEQYF	TGCGCCAGCAGCCAAGTAGCCTCCTACGAGCAGTACTTC
.	TRBV7-9	TRBJ1-3	CASNQLAVGNTIYF	TGTGCCAGCAACCAATTGGCGGTGGGAAACACCATATATTTT
.	TRBV5-6	TRBJ1-2	CASSFIAPGVNYGYTF	TGTGCCAGCAGCTTCATCGCACCGGGGGTCAACTATGGCTACACCTTC
.	TRBV4-1	TRBJ1-6	CASSLQGSYNSPLHF	TGCGCCAGCAGCCTCCAGGGGTCCTATAATTCACCCCTCCACTTT
.	TRBV14	TRBJ2-2	CASSQPPRGSFAGELFF	TGTGCCAGCAGCCAACCCCCGAGGGGGAGTTTCGCCGGGGAGCTGTTTTTT
TRBD2	TRBV14	TRBJ2-1	CASSHAGANEQFF	TGTGCCAGCAGCCACGCGGGAGCGAATGAGCAGTTCTTC
.	TRBV15	TRBJ2-3	CATSTGWDTQYF	TGTGCCACCAGCACCGGTTGGGATACGCAGTATTTT
TRBD2	TRBV6-5	TRBJ2-5	CASSYSPSGSWETQYF	TGTGCCAGCAGTTACTCTCCCAGCGGGAGTTGGGAGACCCAGTACTTC
TRBD1	TRBV18	TRBJ1-4	CASSPSHRGNEKLFF	TGTGCCAGCTCACCAAGCCACAGGGGTAATGAAAAACTGTTTTTT
.	TRBV14	TRBJ2-7	CASGPGGGNEQYF	TGTGCCAGTGGACCGGGGGGCGGCAACGAGCAGTACTTC
.	TRBV25-1	TRBJ2-5	CASSKAGDQETQYF	TGTGCCAGCAGTAAGGCAGGGGATCAAGAGACCCAGTACTTC
.	TRBV13	TRBJ1-4	CASSLGPPRDYEKLFF	TGTGCCAGCAGCTTAGGCCCGCCAAGGGACTATGAAAAACTGTTTTTT
.	TRBV28	TRBJ1-1	CASSLWQYTEAFF	TGTGCCAGCAGTTTGTGGCAGTACACTGAAGCTTTCTTT
TRBD1	TRBV5-1	TRBJ1-1	CASSSTDRATEAFF	TGCGCCAGCAGCTCCACCGACAGGGCCACTGAAGCTTTCTTT
.	TRBV9	TRBJ1-1	CASSRFLTLDTEAFF	TGTGCCAGCAGCCGCTTTCTAACCCTGGACACTGAAGCTTTCTTT